Following are 11 T cell receptor beta chains from one sample sequenced in a study of blood T cell repertoires in COVID-19. Data came from immunoSEQ multiplex PCR; TCRdb stores just in-frame clones and leaves some out. Here the sample spans about 260,000 clones, more than 75% being singletons. The specimen was peripheral blood. The receptor source for this set is a woman aged 40 to 55 who had recovered from COVID-19.

This chain joins TRBV4-3 and TRBJ1-1, with D perhaps TRBD1 (6 bases). V lost 0 bases and J lost 6, with 17 bases in between. The CDR3 sequence is 16 residues long. CDR1 and CDR2 from the germline V gene are LGHNA and YSLEER. The CDR3 sequence is CASSQDREGDQAEAFF. In nucleotides, the CDR3 is TGCGCCAGCAGCCAAGATAGGGAGGGGGATCAGGCTGAAGCTTTCTTT.

The chain recombines TRBV4-2 with TRBJ1-6; 8 positions agree with TRBD1. CDR1 and CDR2 (germline): LGHNA, YNFKEQ. CDR3 size: 14 residues. V lost 5 bases, J lost 8 bases, and 5 bases stayed unmatched. The CDR3 sequence: CASSSHRGDSPLHF. The CDR3 DNA sequence: TGTGCCAGCAGCTCCCACAGGGGGGATTCACCCCTCCACTTT.

The chain is built from TRBV7-3 and TRBJ2-2; a weak D match, TRBD2 (5 bases). V was shortened by 0 bases and J by 5 bases, with 7 bases between the two germline ends. Per germline, CDR1 SGHTA and CDR2 FQGTGA. The CDR3 extends over 14 amino acids. The CDR3, as DNA: TGTGCCAGCAGCTTAACAACTAGAACCGGGGAGCTGTTTTTT. It translates to CASSLTTRTGELFF.

CDR3 DNA sequence: TGTGCCAGCGTAGGGACAGGGGTATACGAGCAGTACTTC. Protein: CASVGTGVYEQYF. The chain employs TRBV27 and TRBJ2-7, with TRBD1 matching 10 bases. Germline trimming cut 8 bases from V and 4 bases from J; bases unmatched to any gene: 5. CDR3 length: 13 residues. CDR1 and CDR2 (germline): MNHEY, SMNVEV (reference sequence).

The CDR3 nucleotides read TGTGCCAGCAGCCAAGGCGAGGTAGATCCGTTCTTC. Amino acid sequence: CASSQGEVDPFF. The chain is built from TRBV3-1 (or the pseudogene TRBV3-2) and TRBJ2-1, with D hard to call. The V end was cut by 1 base, the J end by 15 bases, with 13 bases between. This CDR3 comprises 12 residues. Per germline, CDR1 LGHDT and CDR2 YNNKEL (reference sequence).

This sequence joins TRBV18 and TRBJ2-1; D gene ambiguous. This CDR3 has 14 residues. V lost 3 bases and J lost 2, with 8 bases in between. Germline V gene lookup returns CDR1 KGHSH and CDR2 LQKENI. CDR3: CASSPRFTYNEQFF. The CDR3 DNA follows: TGTGCCAGCTCACCGAGGTTCACCTACAATGAGCAGTTCTTC.

The chain links TRBV18 to TRBJ2-3, with D perhaps TRBD2 (6 bases). Germline-derived CDR1 and CDR2 are KGHSH and LQKENI. The germline V and J ends were trimmed by 6 bases and 0 bases, with 13 bases remaining between them. The CDR3 length is 15 residues. CDR3 loop: CASSPGGASTDTQYF. CDR3 DNA: TGTGCCAGCTCTCCTGGCGGGGCGAGCACAGATACGCAGTATTTT.

This clone showed up just once. The chain combines TRBV6-5 with TRBJ1-2; 10 positions agree with TRBD1. V was pared by 7 bases and J by 7 bases, with 6 bases of the junction left unmatched. The V gene's germline CDR1 is MNHEY and CDR2 SVGAGI. This CDR3 comprises 13 residues. The CDR3 nucleotides read TGTGCCAGCACCATGGGACAGGGGCTTGGCTACACCTTC. Its protein product is CASTMGQGLGYTF.

The CDR3 reads CASSLTDTNEKLFF. In DNA form, the CDR3 reads TGCGCCAGCAGCTTGACAGACACTAATGAAAAACTGTTTTTT. The V and J genes are TRBV5-1 and TRBJ1-4, with no clear D. CDR3 size: 14 residues. CDR1 is SGHRS, CDR2 YFSETQ, per germline. Trimming removed 1 base from V and 2 bases from J, with 6 bases in between.

The chain uses TRBV10-3 and TRBJ2-3; the D is unclear. CDR1 is ENHRY and CDR2 is SYGVKD in the germline V gene. V lost 0 bases to trimming and J lost 3 bases, with 7 bases between them. The CDR3 has 14 residues. The CDR3 loop reads CAISESRRTDTQYF. The CDR3 DNA sequence: TGTGCCATCAGTGAGTCGCGGCGTACAGATACGCAGTATTTT.

V and J are TRBV27 and TRBJ1-2; D uncertain. The germline gives CDR1 MNHEY, CDR2 SMNVEV (reference sequence). Trimming stripped 5 bases from V and 2 bases from J, with 15 bases between. The length of the CDR3 is 15 residues. CDR3 protein: CASSPQRRSNYGYTF. DNA of the CDR3: TGTGCCAGCAGTCCCCAACGCCGGTCCAACTATGGCTACACCTTC.